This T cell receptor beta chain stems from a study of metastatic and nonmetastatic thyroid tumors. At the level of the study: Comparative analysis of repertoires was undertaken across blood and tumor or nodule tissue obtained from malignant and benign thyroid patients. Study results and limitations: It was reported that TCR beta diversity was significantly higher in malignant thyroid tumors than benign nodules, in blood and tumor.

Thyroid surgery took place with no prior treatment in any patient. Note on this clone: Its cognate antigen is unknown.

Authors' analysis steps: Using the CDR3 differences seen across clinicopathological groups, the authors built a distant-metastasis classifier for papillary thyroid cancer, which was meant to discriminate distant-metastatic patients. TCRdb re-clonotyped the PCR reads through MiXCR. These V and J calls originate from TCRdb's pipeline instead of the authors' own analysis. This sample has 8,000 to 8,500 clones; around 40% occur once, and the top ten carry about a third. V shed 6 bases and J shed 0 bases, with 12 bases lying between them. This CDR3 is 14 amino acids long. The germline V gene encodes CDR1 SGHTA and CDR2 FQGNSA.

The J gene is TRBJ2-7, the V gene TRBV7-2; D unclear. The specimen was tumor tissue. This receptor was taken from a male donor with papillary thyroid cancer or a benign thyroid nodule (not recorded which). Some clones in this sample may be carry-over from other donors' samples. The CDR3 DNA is TGTGCCAGCAGACCGGGCCACAGCTCCTACGAGCAGTACTTC. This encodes CASRPGHSSYEQYF.